These 25 T cell receptor beta chains came from one sample sequenced in a study of cytomegalovirus exposure and HLA in healthy donors. Some clones are missing from TCRdb's copy, which holds only in-frame ones; the method was immunoSEQ multiplex PCR. Of about 220,000 clones in the sample, about 89% are singletons; the top ten hold around 1.1%. Sequences were obtained from PBMCs. The receptors were sampled from a woman younger than 35 in good health and CMV-seronegative.

Notes on this clone: At the DNA level, this CDR3 is encoded by other sequences in the same sample as well. This chain uses TRBV7-3 with TRBJ2-1; perhaps TRBD1 as D (5 bases). The germline V gene encodes CDR1 SGHTA and CDR2 FQGTGA. The CDR3 covers 15 residues. Trimming stripped 2 bases from V and 2 bases from J, with 10 bases between. The CDR3 spells CASSLGQGPYNEQFF. CDR3 DNA: TGTGCCAGCAGCTTAGGGCAGGGCCCCTACAATGAGCAGTTCTTC.

The chain has TRBV28 and TRBJ1-1, with 7 bases that match TRBD1. CDR1 MDHEN and CDR2 SYDVKM come from the germline V gene. The junction had 28 bases not matched to a gene; V was cut back by 6 bases and J by 9 bases. The CDR3 runs to 19 residues. The CDR3 nucleotides read TGTGCCAGCAGCACACCCCGGATTGGAGGCAGGGACAGCTACTTTAAAGCTTTCTTT. Protein: CASSTPRIGGRDSYFKAFF.

J is TRBJ2-1 and V is TRBV5-1; TRBD2 is a possible D gene (5 bases). The CDR3 runs to 15 residues. V was trimmed by 3 bases and J by 2 bases, leaving 12 bases between them. The germline CDR1 and CDR2 sequences are SGHRS and YFSETQ. CDR3 sequence (DNA): TGCGCCAGCAGCTCGAGCCGGACTGCCTACAATGAGCAGTTCTTC. Translated, it gives CASSSSRTAYNEQFF.

The V call is TRBV5-1, the J call TRBJ1-2; unclear D gene. Trimming left V 3 bases short and J 2 bases short, with 11 bases between. This CDR3 contains 14 residues. Germline V gives CDR1 SGHRS, CDR2 YFSETQ. In nucleotides, the CDR3 is TGCGCCAGCAGCTCCGTGGACTCAAACTATGGCTACACCTTC. Translated: CASSSVDSNYGYTF.

This clone was counted a single time. This chain connects TRBV5-3 to TRBJ2-2; 10 bases align to TRBD2. TRBV5-3 is filed as an ORF, its function uncertain. J lost 1 base, V lost 4 bases, and 10 bases had no gene match. This CDR3 comprises 18 residues. The CDR3 DNA follows: TGTGCCAGAAGCGCGGTCAGCGGGAGGGATATGAACACCGGGGAGCTGTTTTTT. Translated: CARSAVSGRDMNTGELFF.

V usage is TRBV9 and J usage is TRBJ2-1; no reliable D call. Germline assignment: CDR1 SGDLS and CDR2 YYNGEE. This CDR3 region has 13 residues. V lost 3 bases to trimming and J lost 10 bases, with 14 bases between them. CDR3: CASSAARFGEQFF. For the CDR3, the DNA is TGTGCCAGCAGCGCCGCTCGGTTCGGGGAGCAGTTCTTC.

This chain joins TRBV6-5 and TRBJ2-3, with D perhaps matching TRBD1 (5 bases). CDR1 is MNHEY, CDR2 SVGAGI, per germline. There are 14 residues in the CDR3. Trimming took off 2 bases at V and 5 bases at J, with 11 bases between the two ends. The CDR3 bases are TGTGCCAGCAGTTACGTAGGGGCAGGAGATACGCAGTATTTT. Its translation is CASSYVGAGDTQYF.

The chain uses TRBV5-4 and TRBJ2-1, with 9 bases lining up with TRBD2. V shed 3 bases, J shed 6 bases, and the junction held 10 bases outside the gene matches. The CDR3 has 16 residues. CDR1 and CDR2 (germline): SGHNT, YYREEE (reference sequence). CDR3 bases: TGTGCCAGCAGCTCGCGGCGGGAGGGCCCTGGCAATGAGCAGTTCTTC. Residues: CASSSRREGPGNEQFF. Drawing the rest from reference TRBV5-4 and TRBJ2-1, the complete variable domain is ETGVTQSPTHLIKTRGQQVTLRCSSQSGHNTVSWYQQALGQGPQFIFQYYREEENGRGNFPPRFSGLQFPNYSSELNVNALELDDSALYLCASSSRREGPGNEQFFGPGTRLTVL.

The V gene is TRBV5-1, the J gene TRBJ1-2; TRBD1 matches at 12 bases. The CDR3 length is 17 residues. The J segment lost 3 bases and the V segment lost 5 bases, leaving 11 bases of the junction unmatched. CDR1 SGHRS and CDR2 YFSETQ come from the germline V gene. In DNA, the CDR3 is TGCGCCAGCAGGACCGGGACAGGGGGCGCCGGCGACTATGGCTACACCTTC. Translated: CASRTGTGGAGDYGYTF.

The J gene is TRBJ2-7, the V gene TRBV7-6, with D perhaps matching TRBD1 (5 bases). The CDR3 covers 16 residues. CDR1 SGHVS and CDR2 FNYEAQ come from the germline V gene. Between the trimmed V and J ends, which lost 0 bases and 5 bases, there was a span of 17 bases. CDR3 sequence: CASSLALGQGANEQYF. CDR3 in DNA: TGTGCCAGCAGCTTAGCGCTAGGGCAGGGTGCAAACGAGCAGTACTTC.

This sequence joins TRBV5-6 and TRBJ2-6, with a possible D match to TRBD2 (7 bases). There are 17 residues in the CDR3. V was trimmed by 0 bases and J by 0 bases, leaving 10 bases between them. The germline CDR1 and CDR2 sequences are SGHDT and YYEEEE. The CDR3 loop is CASSLARGGSGANVLTF. The DNA for the CDR3 is TGTGCCAGCAGCTTGGCTAGGGGGGGCTCTGGGGCCAACGTCCTGACTTTC.

V gene TRBV5-6 combines with J gene TRBJ1-3, with D uncertain. V lost 0 bases and J lost 0, with 7 bases in between. Germline V CDR1 and CDR2: SGHDT, YYEEEE. CDR3 length: 15 amino acids. The CDR3 nucleotides are TGTGCCAGCAGCTTGGTAGATCGCTCTGGAAACACCATATATTTT. This encodes CASSLVDRSGNTIYF.

This clone was found a few times. The V and J genes are TRBV5-1 and TRBJ1-2; D uncertain. V was clipped by 2 bases and J by 8 bases, with 7 bases between them. This CDR3 has 11 residues. Germline-derived CDR1 and CDR2 are SGHRS and YFSETQ. For the CDR3, the DNA is TGCGCCAGCAGCTTTCGGTTAGGCTACACCTTC. Protein: CASSFRLGYTF.

This chain links TRBV19 with TRBJ2-3; D might be TRBD1 (6 bases). This CDR3 is built from 15 residues. Trimming left V 5 bases short and J 2 bases short, with 14 bases between. CDR1 LNHDA and CDR2 SQIVND come from the germline V gene (reference sequence). The CDR3 protein is CASSSRDTYTDTQYF. The CDR3 DNA follows: TGTGCCAGTAGTTCCCGGGACACTTACACAGATACGCAGTATTTT.

This chain uses TRBV19 with TRBJ2-7; no reliable D call. V lost 6 bases to trimming and J lost 4 bases, with 16 bases between them. The CDR3 has 14 amino acids. Germline lookup yields CDR1 LNHDA and CDR2 SQIVND (reference sequence). CDR3 residues: CASSPGPIGYEQYF. In DNA, the CDR3 is TGTGCCAGTAGCCCTGGGCCAATTGGATACGAGCAGTACTTC.

The rearrangement joins TRBV5-1 to TRBJ2-7; 10 bases align to TRBD2. CDR3 size: 14 residues. Germline assignment: CDR1 SGHRS and CDR2 YFSETQ. The ends lost 9 bases at V and 4 bases at J; junction bases unmatched: 10. CDR3 sequence (DNA): TGCGCCACGGGGCCGGGACTAGCGACTTACGAGCAGTACTTC. This gives the protein CATGPGLATYEQYF.

CDR3 in DNA: TGCGCCAGCAGCCAGCACAGGGATTTCCTGAGTGAACACTACTCTGGGGCCAACGTCCTGACTTTC. Translating it yields CASSQHRDFLSEHYSGANVLTF. The chain employs TRBV4-1 and TRBJ2-6, with D tentatively TRBD1 (6 bases). V was trimmed by 3 bases and J by 0 bases, leaving 27 bases between them. This CDR3 comprises 22 residues. Germline V gene lookup returns CDR1 MGHRA and CDR2 YSYEKL.

The chain employs TRBV30 and TRBJ1-2; 7 nucleotides agree with TRBD1. The CDR3 is 15 residues long. The junction had 14 bases not matched to a gene; V was cut back by 3 bases and J by 7 bases. CDR1 and CDR2 from the germline V gene are GTSNPN and SVGIG (reference sequence). This CDR3 reads CAWRARDSSIGGYTF. The CDR3 DNA reads as TGTGCCTGGAGAGCCCGGGACAGTAGTATCGGTGGCTACACCTTC.

J is TRBJ1-2 and V is TRBV6-1; the D is unclear. This CDR3 contains 15 residues. Germline V gene data show CDR1 as MNHNS and CDR2 as SASEGT. V was pared by 4 bases and J by 8 bases, with 20 bases between. The CDR3 coding sequence is TGTGCCAGCAGTGTAGGGCATATTGGACTGAGCGGCTACACCTTC. Translated, it gives CASSVGHIGLSGYTF.

The chain couples TRBV2 to TRBJ2-3; TRBD1 agrees at 7 bases. Trimming took 6 bases from V and 0 from J; bases not matched to a gene: 9. The germline CDR1 and CDR2 sequences are SNHLY and FYNNEI. This CDR3 has 16 amino acids. The CDR3 loop is CASSGDSRRSTDTQYF. The CDR3 nucleotides are TGTGCCAGCAGCGGGGACAGCCGACGTAGCACAGATACGCAGTATTTT.

The chain has TRBV30 and TRBJ2-5, with 7 bases that match TRBD1. The CDR3 contains 15 residues. Germline V gives CDR1 GTSNPN, CDR2 SVGIG (reference sequence). The V gene end was trimmed by 2 bases and the J gene end by 5 bases; junction bases not matched to a gene: 11. CDR3 in DNA: TGTGCCTGGAGTCTAATTAGGGGGCAGAGTGAGACCCAGTACTTC. Its translation is CAWSLIRGQSETQYF.

V and J are TRBV4-1 and TRBJ2-2; no firm D call. Deletions cut 3 bases from V and 1 base from J, with 12 bases between. The germline V gene encodes CDR1 MGHRA and CDR2 YSYEKL. This CDR3 has 16 residues. CDR3: CASSQAAIQNTGELFF. CDR3 bases: TGCGCCAGCAGCCAGGCCGCCATTCAGAACACCGGGGAGCTGTTTTTT.

V gene TRBV6-5 combines with J gene TRBJ2-1; 12 bases are a match to TRBD1. The CDR3 has 16 residues. CDR1 MNHEY and CDR2 SVGAGI come from the germline V gene. The ends lost 3 bases at V and 9 bases at J; junction bases unmatched: 9. Here the CDR3 DNA reads TGTGCCAGCAGTTATTCCGGGACAGGGGGCGGGGGTGAGCAGTTCTTC. Translated, it gives CASSYSGTGGGGEQFF.

Turning to this clone: The same CDR3 also results from other DNA sequences found in this sample. The chain has TRBV30 and TRBJ2-5; 7 bases align to TRBD1. V lost 0 bases, J lost 5 bases, and 0 bases stayed unmatched. The CDR3 covers 12 residues. CDR1 GTSNPN and CDR2 SVGIG come from the germline V gene (reference sequence). The CDR3 DNA sequence: TGTGCCTGGAGTGTCAGGGGGGAGACCCAGTACTTC. The encoded protein is CAWSVRGETQYF.

CDR3 nucleotides: TGCGCCAGCAGCTTGGAAGGGGGAGGGGAGACCCAGTACTTC. Protein product: CASSLEGGGETQYF. The V gene is TRBV5-1, the J gene TRBJ2-5; tentative D call: TRBD2 (7 bases). Between the trimmed V and J ends, which lost 0 bases and 5 bases, there was a span of 11 bases. The germline CDR1 and CDR2 sequences are SGHRS and YFSETQ. CDR3 size: 14 residues. Full variable domain (rest looked up from reference TRBV5-1 and TRBJ2-5): KAGVTQTPRYLIKTRGQQVTLSCSPISGHRSVSWYQQTPGQGLQFLFEYFSETQRNKGNFPGRFSGRQFSNSRSEMNVSTLELGDSALYLCASSLEGGGETQYFGPGTRLLVL.